The 15 T cell receptor beta chains presented below share a single source sample, sequenced in a study of blood T cells in healthy people across ages. Primers used in a second PCR of about 7 to 12 cycles were a sample-barcoded 5' primer and a J-beta primer mix. TCRdb processed the 5' RACE reads anew with MiXCR; each CDR3 protein has one entry. This table holds about 1,500,000 distinct CDR3 sequences, 42% found once. The specimen sequenced was blood. These receptors were collected from a young woman in good health.

V and J are TRBV20-1 and TRBJ2-3; 8 bases match TRBD2. The CDR3 sequence is 14 residues long. Germline V lookup: CDR1 DFQATT, CDR2 SNEGSKA (reference sequence). V shed 5 bases and J 1 base; nucleotides not matched to a gene: 5. CDR3 DNA: TGCAGTGCTCCCGGGAGGGGCGGCACAGATACGCAGTATTTT. Its protein product is CSAPGRGGTDTQYF.

The rearrangement joins TRBV6-5 to TRBJ2-1, with TRBD2 matching 10 bases. The germline CDR1 and CDR2 sequences are MNHEY and SVGAGI. The CDR3 loop spans 16 amino acids. V gave up 2 bases and J gave up 7 bases; unmatched junction bases: 8. The CDR3 reads CASSYGAGGIGNEQFF. As DNA, the CDR3 is TGTGCCAGCAGTTACGGAGCGGGAGGGATCGGTAATGAGCAGTTCTTC.

V gene TRBV3-1 combines with J gene TRBJ1-1, with TRBD1 identical over 7 bases. CDR1 is LGHDT and CDR2 is YNNKEL in the germline V gene (reference sequence). V was clipped by 3 bases and J by 3 bases; unmatched bases: 4. CDR3 length: 14 amino acids. The CDR3 region is CASSHHDRDTEAFF. The CDR3 DNA is TGTGCCAGCAGCCATCACGACAGGGACACTGAAGCTTTCTTT. Full variable domain (outside the CDR3, taken from reference TRBV3-1 and TRBJ1-1): DTAVSQTPKYLVTQMGNDKSIKCEQNLGHDTMYWYKQDSKKFLKIMFSYNNKELIINETVPNRFSPKSPDKAHLNLHINSLELGDSAVYFCASSHHDRDTEAFFGQGTRLTVV.

The rearrangement joins TRBV5-1 to TRBJ1-3; 8 nucleotides align to TRBD1. CDR3 length: 14 amino acids. The V and J ends lost 0 bases and 6 bases, in that order; junction bases with no gene match: 2. The germline V gene encodes CDR1 SGHRS and CDR2 YFSETQ. The CDR3 protein is CASSLGQGPNTIYF. Here the CDR3 DNA reads TGCGCCAGCAGCTTGGGACAGGGGCCAAACACCATATATTTT.

The CDR3 nucleotides read TGTGCCAGCAGCTTGAGGCTGAAGGACACTGAAGCTTTCTTT. Translation gives CASSLRLKDTEAFF. The rearrangement joins TRBV5-6 to TRBJ1-1; D is uncertain. V was pared by 1 base and J by 3 bases, with 10 bases between. Germline V gives CDR1 SGHDT, CDR2 YYEEEE. There are 14 residues in the CDR3.

The chain joins TRBV4-1 to TRBJ2-7, with TRBD2 identical over 10 bases. The CDR3 covers 15 residues. V trimming: 2 bases; J trimming: 4 bases; junction bases outside the gene matches: 5. CDR1 and CDR2 (germline): MGHRA, YSYEKL. The CDR3 reads CASSQMASGSYEQYF. The CDR3 nucleotides read TGCGCCAGCAGCCAAATGGCTAGCGGGAGTTACGAGCAGTACTTC.

This clonotype was counted many times. V usage is TRBV6-5 and J usage is TRBJ1-5; TRBD1 might be the D (5 bases). Germline V lookup: CDR1 MNHEY, CDR2 SVGAGI. Trimming took off 5 bases at V and 12 bases at J, with 17 bases between the two ends. This CDR3 spans 13 amino acids. The DNA of the CDR3 is TGTGCCAGCAGTGGTCGACAGACCCAAAACCAGCATTTT. Protein sequence: CASSGRQTQNQHF.

This clonotype was seen only a few times. The chain carries TRBV12-3 or TRBV12-4 and TRBJ2-3; 10 bases are shared with TRBD2. Germline trimming cut 5 bases from V and 5 bases from J; bases unmatched to any gene: 4. The CDR3 spans 14 residues. The CDR3 sequence: CASSGAGGLDTQYF. The CDR3 DNA sequence: TGTGCCAGCAGTGGAGCGGGGGGGTTAGATACGCAGTATTTT.

The rearrangement links TRBV4-1 to TRBJ2-2; no clear D gene. This CDR3 has 13 amino acids. V was clipped by 0 bases and J by 6 bases, with 5 bases between them. CDR1 is MGHRA, CDR2 YSYEKL, per germline. CDR3 protein: CASSQDGAGELFF. Here the CDR3 DNA reads TGCGCCAGCAGCCAAGATGGCGCCGGGGAGCTGTTTTTT.

V and J are TRBV7-6 and TRBJ1-4; D is possibly TRBD1 (5 bases). Germline V gives CDR1 SGHVS, CDR2 FNYEAQ. The V and J ends lost 1 base and 7 bases respectively, with 13 bases between them. The length of the CDR3 is 15 residues. CDR3 nucleotides: TGTGCCAGCAGCTTAGGCAGGGAGGCCGGTGAAAAACTGTTTTTT. Translated: CASSLGREAGEKLFF.

The chain carries TRBV10-3 and TRBJ2-5, with D possibly being TRBD1 (6 bases). The CDR3 is 11 residues long. V lost 10 bases and J lost 5, with 11 bases in between. Germline lookup yields CDR1 ENHRY and CDR2 SYGVKD. This CDR3 is CATTRGETQYF. The CDR3 DNA sequence: TGTGCCACCACTAGGGGGGAGACCCAGTACTTC.

J is TRBJ1-4 and V is TRBV10-2, with a possible D match to TRBD1 (6 bases). V was trimmed by 7 bases and J by 8 bases, leaving 17 bases between them. The CDR3 loop spans 14 amino acids. Germline V gene data show CDR1 as WSHSY and CDR2 as SAAADI. For the CDR3, the DNA is TGCGCCAGCACCGAGCCCGGGACATACGAAAAACTGTTTTTT. Protein sequence: CASTEPGTYEKLFF.

The chain has TRBV7-8 and TRBJ1-1; the D is unclear. Germline CDR1 and CDR2: SGHVS and FQNEAQ. V shed 5 bases and J shed 7 bases, with 14 bases lying between them. CDR3 length equals 13 residues. This chain's CDR3 is CASSLQLTSEAFF. The CDR3 bases are TGTGCCAGCAGCCTCCAATTGACAAGTGAAGCTTTCTTT.

This clonotype has only a few counts. The chain joins TRBV2 to TRBJ1-5, with D maybe TRBD1 (5 bases). Trimming pared 8 bases from V and 2 bases from J, leaving 22 bases between. This CDR3 comprises 17 residues. Germline V gene lookup returns CDR1 SNHLY and CDR2 FYNNEI. CDR3 loop: CASSKRSGTGGNQPQHF. CDR3 DNA sequence: TGTGCCAGCTCTAAACGCTCCGGGACTGGTGGCAATCAGCCCCAGCATTTT.

This rearrangement joins TRBV5-1 to TRBJ1-5, with 9 bases identical to TRBD1. Germline CDR1 is SGHRS and CDR2 is YFSETQ. This CDR3 is built from 15 residues. V trimming: 4 bases; J trimming: 5 bases; junction bases outside the gene matches: 7. The DNA of the CDR3 is TGCGCCAGCAGCGTTGGGACAGGGCCATATCAGCCCCAGCATTTT. Protein sequence: CASSVGTGPYQPQHF.